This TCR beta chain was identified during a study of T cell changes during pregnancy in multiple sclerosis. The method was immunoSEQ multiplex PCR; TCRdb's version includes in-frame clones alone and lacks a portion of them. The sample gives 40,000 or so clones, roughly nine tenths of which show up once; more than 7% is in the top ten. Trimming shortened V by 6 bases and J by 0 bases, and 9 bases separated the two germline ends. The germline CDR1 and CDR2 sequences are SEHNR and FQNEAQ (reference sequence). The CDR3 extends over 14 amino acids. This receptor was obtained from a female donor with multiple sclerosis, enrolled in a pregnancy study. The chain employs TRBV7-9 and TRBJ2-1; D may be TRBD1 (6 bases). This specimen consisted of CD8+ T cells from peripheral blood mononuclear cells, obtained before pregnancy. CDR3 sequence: CASRDRSSYNEQFF. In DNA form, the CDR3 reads TGTGCCAGCAGAGACAGGAGCTCCTACAATGAGCAGTTCTTC.